The entry below gives a single TCR beta chain sequence along with its context. The length of the CDR3 is 16 residues. The germline V gene has CDR1 SGHNT and CDR2 YYREEE (reference sequence). The ends lost 4 bases at V and 6 bases at J; junction bases unmatched: 12. In the original processing: Amplification with reference gene primers provided the estimates of nucleated cell counts. Here immunoSEQ multiplex PCR was the method, and the copy in TCRdb shows in-frame clones only, minus some. Clone size and V and J calls were adopted from that table, with D and trimming inferred from the DNA. Here the sample spans 250,000 to 350,000 clones, about 86% being singletons. These data come from a study of blood T cell repertoires in COVID-19. Overall study: Researchers got acute and convalescent COVID-19 samples from the United States, Italy and Spain. T cells, B-cell-depleted T cells, or PBMCs provided the cDNA or gDNA that served as material.

This sequence was found in a woman aged 45-60 years with acute or convalescent COVID-19. The source material was peripheral blood. J is TRBJ2-3 and V is TRBV5-4; 9 bases agree with TRBD2. CDR3 in amino acids: CASSPELAGESDTQYF. CDR3 bases: TGTGCCAGCAGCCCTGAGTTAGCGGGAGAGAGCGATACGCAGTATTTT.